Listed below are T cell receptor beta chains from one sample, sequenced in a study of T cell repertoires in ileal Crohn's disease. TCRdb's copy holds only in-frame clones and misses some; the assay was immunoSEQ multiplex PCR. Among approximately 7,500 clones listed, approximately 96% were seen once. The sample consisted of ileal tissue. The receptor set was obtained from an adult with Crohn's disease. Both conserved end residues are part of each CDR3. The D gene is left open where the match is weak. Rows may omit the clone size; those that give it use once, few, many or a size class.

>TRBV2|TRBD1|TRBJ2-1|once
TGTGCCAGCAGCGAGGACAGGGGCTACTACAATGAGCAGTTCTTC
CASSEDRGYYNEQFF
>TRBV19|NA|TRBJ1-4|NA
TGTGCCAGCTCCCCGGAGAAAAATGAAAAACTGTTTTTT
CASSPEKNEKLFF
>TRBV9|TRBD1|TRBJ1-2|NA
TGTGCCAGTTCGGCCCCGGGACAGGGATATGGCTACACCTTC
CASSAPGQGYGYTF
>TRBV7-2|NA|TRBJ1-5|once
TGTGCCAGCAGCACCACACAGGGCCCCCTGCAGCCCCAGCATTTT
CASSTTQGPLQPQHF
>TRBV7-2|TRBD2|TRBJ2-2|once
TGTGCCAGCAGCCCATCCCCGGGACTAGCCCTCGCCGGGGAGCTGTTTTTT
CASSPSPGLALAGELFF
>TRBV7-3|NA|TRBJ1-2|NA
TGTGCCAGCAGTGACCACCGACGGGACTTTAACTATGGCTACACCTTC
CASSDHRRDFNYGYTF
>TRBV27|NA|TRBJ1-2|NA
TGTGCCAGCAGTTTATCTTGGGGGCAAGGCTACACCTTC
CASSLSWGQGYTF
>TRBV7-3|NA|TRBJ1-1|NA
TGTGCCAGCAGCTTATTGAGTGACACTGAAGCTTTCTTT
CASSLLSDTEAFF
>TRBV12-5|TRBD1|TRBJ1-1|NA
TGTGCTAGTGGTATAACCGGGACAGGACGATTGAACACTGAAGCTTTCTTT
CASGITGTGRLNTEAFF
>TRBV18|NA|TRBJ2-7|NA
TGTGCCAGCTCACCAGTGGGATCCGACTACTACGAGCAGTACTTC
CASSPVGSDYYEQYF
>TRBV4-2|TRBD1|TRBJ1-2|NA
TGTGCCAGCAGCATAGGGGGCGTTAGTAATGGCTACACCTTC
CASSIGGVSNGYTF
>TRBV23-1|TRBD1|TRBJ1-5|NA
TGCGCCAGCAGTCTCCACCGCGTCGACAGGGTAGGCAATCAGCCCCAGCATTTT
CASSLHRVDRVGNQPQHF
>TRBV25-1|TRBD1|TRBJ1-2|NA
TGTGCCAGCAGGAGCGACAGGGGCATCGGTGGCTACACCTTC
CASRSDRGIGGYTF
>TRBV5-6|NA|TRBJ1-2|once
TGTGCCAGCAGCTTGAGGAGAAGAAACTATGGCTACACCTTC
CASSLRRRNYGYTF
>TRBV29-1|TRBD2|TRBJ2-1|NA
TGCAGCGTTGGGTTACTAGCGGGGGGGCCCAATGAGCAGTTCTTC
CSVGLLAGGPNEQFF
>TRBV9|TRBD2|TRBJ2-3|NA
TGTGCCAGCAGCGTTGGTCCAGCGGGGGGTCAATTGGTTGGACCTAGCACAGATACGCAGTATTTT
CASSVGPAGGQLVGPSTDTQYF
>TRBV4-2|NA|TRBJ1-3|once
TGTGCCAGCAGCCAAGAGGGGAGCTCTGGAAACACCATATATTTT
CASSQEGSSGNTIYF
>TRBV2|NA|TRBJ1-4|NA
TGTGCCAGCAGTGAATCAGGGGCAACTAATGAAAAACTGTTTTTT
CASSESGATNEKLFF
>TRBV21-1|NA|TRBJ2-5|NA
TGTGCCAGCAGCTTGGGAGGACAGGGCGACGAGACCCAGTACTTC
CASSLGGQGDETQYF
>TRBV7-6|NA|TRBJ2-6|once
TGTGCCAGCAGCCCCGGGAGATCTGGGGCCAACGTCCTGACTTTC
CASSPGRSGANVLTF
>TRBV6-1|NA|TRBJ1-1|NA
TGTGCCAGCAGTGAAGCGCAGGGAATGCGAGCTTTCTTT
CASSEAQGMRAFF
>TRBV10-3|NA|TRBJ2-5|NA
TGTGCCATCAGTGAGTCTAGCGGACAAGAGACCCAGTACTTC
CAISESSGQETQYF
>TRBV4-1|NA|TRBJ1-4|NA
TGCGCCAGCAGCCAAGAGGCCCGTGGTCTCAGTGAAAAACTGTTTTTT
CASSQEARGLSEKLFF
>TRBV5-1|TRBD2|TRBJ2-1|NA
TGCGCCAGCAGCTTTCTAGCGGGGAGCTACAATGAGCAGTTCTTC
CASSFLAGSYNEQFF
>TRBV4-2|NA|TRBJ2-5|NA
TGTGCCAGCAGCATAAAGGAGGGCCAAGAGACCCAGTACTTC
CASSIKEGQETQYF
>TRBV5-4|NA|TRBJ2-7|NA
TGTGCCAGCAGCCACCCCGGGTACGAGCAGTACTTC
CASSHPGYEQYF
>TRBV28|NA|TRBJ1-2|NA
TGTGCCAGCACCCCCCGGACAAACTATGGCTACACCTTC
CASTPRTNYGYTF
>TRBV18|NA|TRBJ1-1|once
TGTGCCAGCTCAACCGGGGGAGCGAACACTGAAGCTTTCTTT
CASSTGGANTEAFF
>TRBV5-1|NA|TRBJ1-2|NA
TGCGCCAGCAGCTTAGGGACACAATATGGCTACACCTTC
CASSLGTQYGYTF
>TRBV28|NA|TRBJ1-6|NA
TGTGCCAGCAGTTCCCCTACAGGGCCCGATTCACCCCTCCACTTT
CASSSPTGPDSPLHF
>TRBV13|NA|TRBJ2-6|NA
TGTGCCAGCAGCTTATTATCTTTTTTCGCGAGCTCTGGGGCCAACGTCCTGACTTTC
CASSLLSFFASSGANVLTF
>TRBV7-2|NA|TRBJ2-3|NA
TGTGCCAGCAGCTTACGCGTCGGACTGGGGTCACGTACGCAGTATTTT
CASSLRVGLGSRTQYF
>TRBV7-3|TRBD1|TRBJ1-2|NA
TGTGCCAGCAGCCCTGACACCGGGACAGGGGGTCTTGGCTACACCTTC
CASSPDTGTGGLGYTF
>TRBV10-2|NA|TRBJ2-6|NA
TGCGCCAGCAGTGAGCCGGGACTCTCCTCTGGGGCCAACGTCCTGACTTTC
CASSEPGLSSGANVLTF
>TRBV5-1|NA|TRBJ2-4|NA
TGCGCCAGCAGCTTGCAGGGAAACATTCAGTACTTC
CASSLQGNIQYF
>TRBV6-5|NA|TRBJ2-1|NA
TGTGCCAGCAGGAGGGGGGGTGAGCAGTTCTTC
CASRRGGEQFF
>TRBV5-1|NA|TRBJ2-1|NA
TGCGCCAGCAGCTTGGCCGGAGCAGTGAGTTCAGATGAGCAGTTCTTC
CASSLAGAVSSDEQFF
>TRBV6-1|NA|TRBJ1-6|NA
TGTGCCAGCAGGAGAGGGGACATGTATAATTCACCCCTCCACTTT
CASRRGDMYNSPLHF
>TRBV5-1|NA|TRBJ1-2|NA
TGCGCCAGCAGCGCACAGGTCGGCTCGAGCTATGGCTACACCTTC
CASSAQVGSSYGYTF
>TRBV5-4|NA|TRBJ1-3|NA
TGTGCCAGCAGCTTGGGTGCAGGGGACATAATCTCTGGAAACACCATATATTTT
CASSLGAGDIISGNTIYF
>TRBV5-1|NA|TRBJ1-4|NA
TGCGCCAGCAGCTCGACATCTAACCCCCGGGGTGAAAAACTGTTTTTT
CASSSTSNPRGEKLFF
>TRBV28|TRBD1|TRBJ2-3|NA
TGTGCCAGCAGTCTCTTACCGGGACAGGGGGCAGATACGCAGTATTTT
CASSLLPGQGADTQYF
>TRBV11-1|TRBD2|TRBJ2-5|NA
TGTGCCAGCAGCCCAACCGGGAGGGAGACCCAGTACTTC
CASSPTGRETQYF
>TRBV9|NA|TRBJ1-2|once
TGTGCCAGCAGCCTCGATCGGGGTTATGGCTACACCTTC
CASSLDRGYGYTF
>TRBV5-1|NA|TRBJ2-2|NA
TGCGCCAGCAGCTTGGATCCAGGGCGTGAAACCGGGGAGCTGTTTTTT
CASSLDPGRETGELFF
>TRBV5-6|NA|TRBJ1-6|NA
TGTGCCAGCAGCGCGGCGGGGGCCAGAGTTAATTCACCCCTCCACTTT
CASSAAGARVNSPLHF
>TRBV19|TRBD2|TRBJ2-2|once
TGTGCCAGTAGATCTCGGGGGGCGAACACCGGGGAGCTGTTTTTT
CASRSRGANTGELFF
>TRBV6-1|TRBD1|TRBJ2-2|NA
TGTGCCAGCAGTGGTACAGGGGCTTGGGGCACCGGGGAGCTGTTTTTT
CASSGTGAWGTGELFF
>TRBV2|NA|TRBJ1-5|NA
TGTGCCAGCAGTGCCAACTTCCGGGACACCCGCAGGGACAATCAGCCCCAGCATTTT
CASSANFRDTRRDNQPQHF
>TRBV28|NA|TRBJ2-1|NA
TGTGCCAGCAGTTCCCCGCCGACTAACAATGAGCAGTTCTTC
CASSSPPTNNEQFF
>TRBV4-3|TRBD1|TRBJ1-3|NA
TGCGCCAGCAGCCAAGACGACAGGGGCCCTGGAAACACCATATATTTT
CASSQDDRGPGNTIYF
>TRBV15|NA|TRBJ1-5|NA
TGTGCCACCAGCAGAGGAGGGAGCAATCAGCCCCAGCATTTT
CATSRGGSNQPQHF
>TRBV5-1|NA|TRBJ1-5|NA
TGCGCCAGCAGCTTGGCAGGGTTAGGAGATCAGCCCCAGCATTTT
CASSLAGLGDQPQHF
>TRBV28|NA|TRBJ2-7|NA
TGTGCCAGCAGTTTAGCGGGGGCCCCCTCCTACGAGCAGTACTTC
CASSLAGAPSYEQYF
>TRBV30|TRBD1|TRBJ1-5|NA
TGTGCCTGGAGTGTGGGACAGCTCAATCAGCCCCAGCATTTT
CAWSVGQLNQPQHF
>TRBV19|NA|TRBJ1-1|NA
TGTGCCAGTAGTATAGGGCTTTCGAACACTGAAGCTTTCTTT
CASSIGLSNTEAFF
>TRBV25-1|NA|TRBJ2-7|NA
TGTGCCAGCAGTGAACCTTGGAGTGAGCAGTACTTC
CASSEPWSEQYF
>TRBV29-1|NA|TRBJ1-1|NA
TGCAGCGTAGCACAGGGAAGTTGGACTGAAGCTTTCTTT
CSVAQGSWTEAFF
>TRBV7-2|NA|TRBJ2-2|NA
TGTGCCAGCAGCCGCGACAGCTACACCGGGGAGCTGTTTTTT
CASSRDSYTGELFF